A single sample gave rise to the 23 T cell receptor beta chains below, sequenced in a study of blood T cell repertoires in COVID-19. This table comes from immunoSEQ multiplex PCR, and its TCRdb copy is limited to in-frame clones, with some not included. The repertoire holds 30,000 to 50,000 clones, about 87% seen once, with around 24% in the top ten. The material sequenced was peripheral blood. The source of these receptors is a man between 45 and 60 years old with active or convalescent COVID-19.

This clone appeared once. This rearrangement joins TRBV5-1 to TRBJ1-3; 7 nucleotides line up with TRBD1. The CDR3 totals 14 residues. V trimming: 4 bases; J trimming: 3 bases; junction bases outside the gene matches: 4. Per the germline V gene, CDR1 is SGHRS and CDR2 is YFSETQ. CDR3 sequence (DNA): TGCGCCAGCAGCCCACAGGGGCTTGGAAACACCATATATTTT. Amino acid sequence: CASSPQGLGNTIYF.

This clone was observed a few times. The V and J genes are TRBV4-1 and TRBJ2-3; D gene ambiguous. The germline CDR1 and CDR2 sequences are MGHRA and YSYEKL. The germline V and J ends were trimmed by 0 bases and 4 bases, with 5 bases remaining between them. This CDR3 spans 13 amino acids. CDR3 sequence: CASSQDAADTQYF. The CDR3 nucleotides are TGCGCCAGCAGCCAAGATGCGGCAGATACGCAGTATTTT.

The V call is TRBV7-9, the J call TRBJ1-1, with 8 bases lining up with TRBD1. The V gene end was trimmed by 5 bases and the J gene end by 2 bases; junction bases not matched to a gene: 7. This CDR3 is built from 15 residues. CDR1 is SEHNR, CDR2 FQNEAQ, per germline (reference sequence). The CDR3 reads CASSATQGANTEAFF. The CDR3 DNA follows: TGTGCCAGCAGCGCTACCCAGGGGGCCAACACTGAAGCTTTCTTT.

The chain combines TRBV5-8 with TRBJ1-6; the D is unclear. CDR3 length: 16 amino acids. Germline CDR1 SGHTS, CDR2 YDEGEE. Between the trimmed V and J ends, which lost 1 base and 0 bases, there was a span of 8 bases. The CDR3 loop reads CASSLHLSSYNSPLHF. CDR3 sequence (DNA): TGTGCCAGCAGCTTGCACCTTAGCTCCTATAATTCACCCCTCCACTTT.

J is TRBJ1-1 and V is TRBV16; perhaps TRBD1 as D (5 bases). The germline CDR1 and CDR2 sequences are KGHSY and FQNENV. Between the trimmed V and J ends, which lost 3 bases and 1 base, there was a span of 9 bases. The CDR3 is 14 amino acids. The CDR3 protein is CASSHMGGNTEAFF. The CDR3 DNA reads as TGTGCCAGCAGCCATATGGGGGGGAACACTGAAGCTTTCTTT.

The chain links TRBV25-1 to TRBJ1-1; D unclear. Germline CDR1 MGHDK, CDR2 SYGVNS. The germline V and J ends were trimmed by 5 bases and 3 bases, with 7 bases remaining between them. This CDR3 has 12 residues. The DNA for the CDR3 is TGTGCCAGCAGTTTTATCGACACTGAAGCTTTCTTT. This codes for CASSFIDTEAFF.

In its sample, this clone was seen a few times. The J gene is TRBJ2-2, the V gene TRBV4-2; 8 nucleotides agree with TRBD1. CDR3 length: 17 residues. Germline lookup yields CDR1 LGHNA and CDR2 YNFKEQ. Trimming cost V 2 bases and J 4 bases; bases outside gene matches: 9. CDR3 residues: CASSQSLTGAGTGELFF. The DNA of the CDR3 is TGTGCCAGCAGCCAATCCCTGACAGGGGCAGGCACCGGGGAGCTGTTTTTT.

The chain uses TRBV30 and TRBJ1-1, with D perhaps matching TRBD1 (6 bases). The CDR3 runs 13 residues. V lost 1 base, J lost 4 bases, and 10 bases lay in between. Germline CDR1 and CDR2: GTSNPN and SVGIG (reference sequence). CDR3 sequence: CAWSGKGVTEAFF. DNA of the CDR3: TGTGCCTGGAGTGGAAAGGGGGTCACTGAAGCTTTCTTT.

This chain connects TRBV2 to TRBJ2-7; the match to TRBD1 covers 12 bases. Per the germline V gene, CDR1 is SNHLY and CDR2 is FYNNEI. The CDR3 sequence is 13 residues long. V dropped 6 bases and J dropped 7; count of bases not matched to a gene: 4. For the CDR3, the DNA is TGTGCCAGCAGCCGGGACAGGGGGCGAGAGCAGTACTTC. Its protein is CASSRDRGREQYF. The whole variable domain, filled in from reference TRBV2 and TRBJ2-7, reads EPEVTQTPSHQVTQMGQEVILRCVPISNHLYFYWYRQILGQKVEFLVSFYNNEISEKSEIFDDQFSVERPDGSNFTLKIRSTKLEDSAMYFCASSRDRGREQYFGPGTRLTVT.

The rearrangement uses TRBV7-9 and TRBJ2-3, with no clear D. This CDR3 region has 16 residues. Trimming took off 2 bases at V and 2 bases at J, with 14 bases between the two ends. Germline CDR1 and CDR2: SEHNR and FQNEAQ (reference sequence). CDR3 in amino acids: CASSLSNSLDTDTQYF. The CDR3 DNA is TGTGCCAGCAGCTTAAGCAATTCCCTCGACACAGATACGCAGTATTTT.

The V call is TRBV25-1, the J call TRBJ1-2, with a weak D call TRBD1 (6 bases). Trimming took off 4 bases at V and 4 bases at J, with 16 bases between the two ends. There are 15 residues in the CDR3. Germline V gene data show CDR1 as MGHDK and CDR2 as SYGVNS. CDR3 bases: TGTGCCAGCAGTGCTCCCGGGACACTCGTCTATGGCTACACCTTC. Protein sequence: CASSAPGTLVYGYTF.

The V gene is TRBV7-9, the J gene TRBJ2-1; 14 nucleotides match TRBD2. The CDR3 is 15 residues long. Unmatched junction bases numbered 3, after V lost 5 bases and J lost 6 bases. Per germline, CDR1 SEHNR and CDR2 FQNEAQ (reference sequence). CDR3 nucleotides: TGTGCCAGCAGCCAGGGACTAGCGGGGGCCAATGAGCAGTTCTTC. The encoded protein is CASSQGLAGANEQFF.

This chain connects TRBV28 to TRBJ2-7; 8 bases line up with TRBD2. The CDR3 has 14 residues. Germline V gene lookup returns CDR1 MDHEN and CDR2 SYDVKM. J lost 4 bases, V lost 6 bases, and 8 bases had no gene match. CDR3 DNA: TGTGCCAGCAGCCCGGGGGGGGAGGGATACGAGCAGTACGTC. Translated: CASSPGGEGYEQYV.

The DNA of the CDR3 is TGTGCCAGCAGTCCCGTTGGAGGGAGGTCTGGCACAGATACGCAGTATTTT. This gives the protein CASSPVGGRSGTDTQYF. The chain joins TRBV7-3 to TRBJ2-3; TRBD2 is a possible D gene (6 bases). In germline, CDR1 is SGHTA, CDR2 FQGTGA. Trimming stripped 6 bases from V and 1 base from J, with 20 bases between. The CDR3 has 17 residues.

The CDR3, as DNA: TGTGCCAGCAGCTTAGAAGGGACAGGGACATCCAATGAGCAGTTCTTC. This codes for CASSLEGTGTSNEQFF. This chain connects TRBV11-3 to TRBJ2-1, with 9 bases matching TRBD1. CDR3 length: 16 amino acids. J was trimmed by 6 bases and V by 0 bases; bases with no gene match: 6. From germline, CDR1 is SGHNT and CDR2 YENEEA. The full variable domain, in which reference TRBV11-3 and TRBJ2-1 provide the parts outside the CDR3, is EAGVVQSPRYKIIEKKQPVAFWCNPISGHNTLYWYLQNLGQGPELLIRYENEEAVDDSQLPKDRFSAERLKGVDSTLKIQPAELGDSAVYLCASSLEGTGTSNEQFFGPGTRLTVL.

The CDR3 coding sequence is TGTGCCAGCGGTCGCAGGGAGGGTGGCTACACCTTC. Residues: CASGRREGGYTF. The rearrangement links TRBV2 to TRBJ1-2; weak D call: TRBD1 (5 bases). Trimming shortened V by 8 bases and J by 7 bases, and 14 bases separated the two germline ends. This CDR3 region has 12 residues. CDR1 and CDR2 from the germline V gene are SNHLY and FYNNEI.

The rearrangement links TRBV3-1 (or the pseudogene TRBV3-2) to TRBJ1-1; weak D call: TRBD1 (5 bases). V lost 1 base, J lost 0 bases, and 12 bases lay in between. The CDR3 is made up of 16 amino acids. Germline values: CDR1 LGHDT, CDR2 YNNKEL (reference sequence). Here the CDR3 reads CASSQVVHRMNTEAFF. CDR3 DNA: TGTGCCAGCAGCCAAGTTGTGCACAGGATGAACACTGAAGCTTTCTTT.

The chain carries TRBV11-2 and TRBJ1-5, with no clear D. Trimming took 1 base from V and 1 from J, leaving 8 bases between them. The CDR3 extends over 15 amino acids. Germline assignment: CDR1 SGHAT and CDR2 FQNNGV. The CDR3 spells CASSLGGESNQPQHF. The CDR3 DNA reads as TGTGCCAGCAGCTTAGGCGGGGAGAGCAATCAGCCCCAGCATTTT.

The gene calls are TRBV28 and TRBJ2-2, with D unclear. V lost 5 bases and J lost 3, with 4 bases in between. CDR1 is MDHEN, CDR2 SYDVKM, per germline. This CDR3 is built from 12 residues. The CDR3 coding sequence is TGTGCCAGCAGTCCATACACCGGGGAGCTGTTTTTT. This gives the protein CASSPYTGELFF.

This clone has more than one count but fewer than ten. This CDR3 reads CASSQEGLAGGPTGELFF. CDR3 nucleotide sequence: TGCGCCAGCAGCCAAGAAGGTCTAGCGGGGGGACCAACCGGGGAGCTGTTTTTT. The gene calls are TRBV4-1 and TRBJ2-2; 11 nucleotides agree with TRBD2. Germline V gene data show CDR1 as MGHRA and CDR2 as YSYEKL. V trimming: 0 bases; J trimming: 5 bases; junction bases outside the gene matches: 8. The CDR3 loop spans 18 amino acids.

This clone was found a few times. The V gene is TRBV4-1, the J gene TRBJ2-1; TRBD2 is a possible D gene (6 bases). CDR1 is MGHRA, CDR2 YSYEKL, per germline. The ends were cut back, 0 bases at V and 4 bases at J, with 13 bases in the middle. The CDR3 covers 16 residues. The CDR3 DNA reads TGCGCCAGCAGCCAAGATTCAGCGGAGGGATACAATGAGCAGTTCTTC. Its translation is CASSQDSAEGYNEQFF.

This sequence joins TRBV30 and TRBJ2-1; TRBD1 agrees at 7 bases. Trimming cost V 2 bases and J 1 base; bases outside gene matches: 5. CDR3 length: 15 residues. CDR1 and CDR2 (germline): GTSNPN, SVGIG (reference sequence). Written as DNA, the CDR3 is TGTGCCTGGAGTACCCGGACAGGATCCTACAATGAGCAGTTCTTC. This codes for CAWSTRTGSYNEQFF. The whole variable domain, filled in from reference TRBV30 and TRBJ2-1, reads SQTIHQWPATLVQPVGSPLSLECTVEGTSNPNLYWYRQAAGRGLQLLFYSVGIGQISSEVPQNLSASRPQDRQFILSSKKLLLSDSGFYLCAWSTRTGSYNEQFFGPGTRLTVL.

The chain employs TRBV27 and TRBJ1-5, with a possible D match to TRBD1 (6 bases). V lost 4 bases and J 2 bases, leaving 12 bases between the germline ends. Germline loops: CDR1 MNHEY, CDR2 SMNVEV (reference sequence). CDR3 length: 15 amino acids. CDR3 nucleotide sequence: TGTGCCAGCAGTTCGGGGGGGCGAGGCAATCAGCCCCAGCATTTT. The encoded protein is CASSSGGRGNQPQHF.